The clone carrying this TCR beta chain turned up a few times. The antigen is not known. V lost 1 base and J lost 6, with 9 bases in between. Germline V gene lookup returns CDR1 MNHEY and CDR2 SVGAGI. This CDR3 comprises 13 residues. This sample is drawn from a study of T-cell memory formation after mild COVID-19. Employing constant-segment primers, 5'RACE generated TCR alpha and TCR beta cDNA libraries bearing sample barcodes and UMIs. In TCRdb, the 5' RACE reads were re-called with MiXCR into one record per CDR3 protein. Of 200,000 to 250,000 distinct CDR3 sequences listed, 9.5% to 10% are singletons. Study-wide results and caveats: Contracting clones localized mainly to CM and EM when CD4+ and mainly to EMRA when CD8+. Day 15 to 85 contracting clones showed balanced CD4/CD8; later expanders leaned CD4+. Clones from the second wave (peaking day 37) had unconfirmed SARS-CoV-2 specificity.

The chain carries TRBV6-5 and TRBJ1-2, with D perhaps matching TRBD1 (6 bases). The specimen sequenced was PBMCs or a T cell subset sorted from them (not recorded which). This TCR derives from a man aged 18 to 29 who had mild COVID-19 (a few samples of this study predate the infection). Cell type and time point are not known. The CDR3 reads CASSYFQGNGYTF. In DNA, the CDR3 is TGTGCCAGCAGTTACTTCCAGGGGAATGGCTACACCTTC.